These 18 T cell receptor beta chains were all obtained from the same sample, sequenced in a study of CD8 T cells in Susac syndrome. The authors reverse transcribed roughly 0.5 to 1 ug RNA with random hexamers. TCRdb redid the calling of the immunoSEQ multiplex PCR reads with MiXCR, one entry per CDR3 protein. Among about 110,000 distinct CDR3 sequences listed, approximately 94% were seen once. Sample: CD8+ T cells from PBMCs. These receptors all come from a human donor with Susac syndrome.

The chain has TRBV2 and TRBJ2-3; no reliable D call. Germline V lookup: CDR1 SNHLY, CDR2 FYNNEI. The CDR3 totals 14 residues. The V end was cut by 2 bases, the J end by 2 bases, with 8 bases between. CDR3 residues: CASSESVTTDTQYF. The CDR3 DNA reads as TGTGCCAGCAGTGAATCGGTCACCACAGATACGCAGTATTTT.

This sequence joins TRBV12-3 or TRBV12-4 and TRBJ1-2, with 9 bases matching TRBD1. The V segment lost 5 bases and the J segment 7 bases; nucleotides outside the gene matches: 8. This CDR3 comprises 14 residues. CDR3 sequence: CASSQGQGISGYTF. The CDR3 bases are TGTGCCAGCAGTCAGGGACAGGGAATTAGTGGCTACACCTTC.

This rearrangement joins TRBV5-1 to TRBJ2-2; D may correspond to TRBD1 or TRBD2 (5 bases each). V gave up 7 bases and J gave up 6 bases, with 7 bases separating them. The CDR3 contains 11 residues. In germline, CDR1 is SGHRS, CDR2 YFSETQ. CDR3 nucleotides: TGCGCCAGCTGGGGGTCCGGGGAGCTGTTTTTT. Residues: CASWGSGELFF.

This rearrangement joins TRBV2 to TRBJ1-2; 7 positions match TRBD1. Trimming removed 5 bases from V and 6 bases from J; junction bases left unmatched: 6. Germline assignment: CDR1 SNHLY and CDR2 FYNNEI. There are 13 residues in the CDR3. The CDR3, as DNA: TGTGCCAGCAGTACAGGGGACAACGATGGCTACACCTTC. It specifies CASSTGDNDGYTF.

The chain employs TRBV14 and TRBJ2-1; TRBD2 matches 15 bases. With V trimmed by 4 bases and J by 8 bases, 12 bases remained unmatched. The CDR3 sequence is 18 residues long. Germline values: CDR1 SGHDN, CDR2 FVKESK. The chain's CDR3 is CASSLYVGLAGGPDEQFF. CDR3 DNA sequence: TGTGCCAGCAGCCTATACGTCGGACTAGCGGGGGGGCCTGATGAGCAGTTCTTC. Full variable domain (missing parts from reference TRBV14 and TRBJ2-1): EAGVTQFPSHSVIEKGQTVTLRCDPISGHDNLYWYRRVMGKEIKFLLHFVKESKQDESGMPNNRFLAERTGGTYSTLKVQPAELEDSGVYFCASSLYVGLAGGPDEQFFGPGTRLTVL.

The chain has TRBV5-1 and TRBJ1-1, with D tentatively TRBD1 (5 bases). The germline gives CDR1 SGHRS, CDR2 YFSETQ. Trimming took off 2 bases at V and 0 bases at J, with 8 bases between the two ends. The CDR3 extends over 14 amino acids. The CDR3 spells CASSLGDVNTEAFF. In nucleotides, the CDR3 is TGCGCCAGCAGCTTAGGGGACGTGAACACTGAAGCTTTCTTT.

V usage is TRBV7-6 and J usage is TRBJ2-1; D unresolved. The CDR3 contains 12 residues. Looked up from germline, CDR1 is SGHVS and CDR2 is FNYEAQ. V was pared by 5 bases and J by 8 bases, with 10 bases between. Here the CDR3 reads CASSPDRDEQFF. In DNA form, the CDR3 reads TGTGCCAGCAGCCCCGATAGGGATGAGCAGTTCTTC.

The chain employs TRBV20-1 and TRBJ1-1; perhaps TRBD1 as D (6 bases). Between the trimmed V and J ends, which lost 8 bases and 1 base, there was a span of 11 bases. Germline V lookup: CDR1 DFQATT, CDR2 SNEGSKA (reference sequence). This CDR3 contains 12 residues. CDR3 sequence (DNA): TGCAGTACAGGGAGGGAGAACACTGAAGCTTTCTTT. Its translation: CSTGRENTEAFF.

The chain links TRBV20-1 to TRBJ1-2; 9 bases line up with TRBD1. The CDR3 consists of 13 residues. Germline CDR1 reads DFQATT; CDR2 reads SNEGSKA (reference sequence). V lost 5 bases and J lost 5; bases outside the gene matches: 6. The CDR3 nucleotides read TGCAGTGCTTCATCCGGGACAGGGTATGGCTACACCTTC. As protein: CSASSGTGYGYTF.

V is TRBV7-7 and J is TRBJ2-5; D is unresolved. The V gene's germline CDR1 is SSHAT and CDR2 FNYEAQ (reference sequence). The V gene lost 3 bases and the J gene lost 2 bases, with 10 bases spanning the gap. This CDR3 contains 14 residues. CDR3 sequence: CASSFKGLQETQYF. The DNA for the CDR3 is TGTGCCAGCAGCTTCAAGGGCCTTCAAGAGACCCAGTACTTC. The full variable domain, in which reference TRBV7-7 and TRBJ2-5 provide the parts outside the CDR3, is GAGVSQSPRYKVTKRGQDVTLRCDPISSHATLYWYQQALGQGPEFLTYFNYEAQPDKSGLPSDRFSAERPEGSISTLTIQRTEQRDSAMYRCASSFKGLQETQYFGPGTRLLVL.

The V gene is TRBV12-3 or TRBV12-4, the J gene TRBJ2-3, with a weak D call TRBD2 (7 bases). V shed 3 bases and J shed 2 bases, with 9 bases lying between them. There are 14 residues in the CDR3. CDR3 nucleotide sequence: TGTGCCAGCAGTTTGGGGGGGCCCACAGATACGCAGTATTTT. Protein: CASSLGGPTDTQYF.

This clonotype has a single count. This sequence joins TRBV4-1 and TRBJ2-3; D call uncertain. The V end lost 1 base, the J end lost 8 bases, and 4 bases lay between the germline ends. This CDR3 is 11 amino acids long. From germline, CDR1 is MGHRA and CDR2 YSYEKL. This CDR3 is CASSQGATQYF. The CDR3 coding sequence is TGCGCCAGCAGCCAAGGGGCTACGCAGTATTTT.

The chain employs TRBV3-1 and TRBJ2-5, with D possibly matching TRBD2 (6 bases). The V gene's germline CDR1 is LGHDT and CDR2 YNNKEL (reference sequence). Trimming removed 1 base at V and 2 bases at J, with 14 bases between. The CDR3 runs 16 residues. The CDR3 sequence: CASSQGGGGSQETQYF. The CDR3 DNA reads TGTGCCAGCAGCCAAGGTGGAGGAGGGTCACAAGAGACCCAGTACTTC.

The rearrangement links TRBV5-6 to TRBJ1-5; D remains ambiguous. Trimming cost V 2 bases and J 2 bases, with 14 bases left between them. This CDR3 comprises 16 residues. Germline V gene sequence: CDR1 SGHDT, CDR2 YYEEEE. The CDR3 reads CASSLGSQSRNQPQHF. The CDR3 DNA reads TGTGCCAGCAGCTTAGGCAGCCAAAGCCGCAATCAGCCCCAGCATTTT. The whole variable domain, filled in from reference TRBV5-6 and TRBJ1-5, reads DAGVTQSPTHLIKTRGQQVTLRCSPKSGHDTVSWYQQALGQGPQFIFQYYEEEERQRGNFPDRFSGHQFPNYSSELNVNALLLGDSALYLCASSLGSQSRNQPQHFGDGTRLSIL.

The sample holds one count of this clonotype. The chain is built from TRBV5-6 and TRBJ2-2, with D maybe TRBD1 (6 bases). This CDR3 is 14 amino acids long. Germline CDR1 SGHDT, CDR2 YYEEEE. Between the trimmed V and J ends, which lost 7 bases and 5 bases, there was a span of 15 bases. CDR3 protein: CASEPGQNTGELFF. CDR3 bases: TGTGCCAGCGAGCCGGGACAAAATACCGGGGAGCTGTTTTTT.

V gene TRBV29-1 combines with J gene TRBJ2-4; perhaps TRBD1 as D (5 bases). Germline V lookup: CDR1 SQVTM, CDR2 ANQGSEA. CDR3 length: 15 residues. V was clipped by 1 base and J by 0 bases, with 10 bases between them. The CDR3, as DNA: TGCAGCGTTGAAGTTAGGGGTATAGCCAAAAACATTCAGTACTTC. It yields the protein CSVEVRGIAKNIQYF. Supplemented by reference TRBV29-1 and TRBJ2-4, the full variable domain reads SAVISQKPSRDICQRGTSLTIQCQVDSQVTMMFWYRQQPGQSLTLIATANQGSEATYESGFVIDKFPISRPNLTFSTLTVSNMSPEDSSIYLCSVEVRGIAKNIQYFGAGTRLSVL.

The chain links TRBV6-5 to TRBJ2-1; no clear D gene. Trimming removed 0 bases from V and 7 bases from J, with 7 bases in between. Germline loops: CDR1 MNHEY, CDR2 SVGAGI. CDR3 length equals 13 residues. In DNA form, the CDR3 reads TGTGCCAGCAGTTACTCTTCGGTGAATGAGCAGTTCTTC. Its translation: CASSYSSVNEQFF.

The rearrangement uses TRBV27 and TRBJ2-2; a weak D match, TRBD2 (5 bases). Germline V gene lookup returns CDR1 MNHEY and CDR2 SMNVEV (reference sequence). The CDR3 is 14 amino acids. The V gene lost 3 bases and the J gene lost 2 bases, with 7 bases spanning the gap. In DNA, the CDR3 is TGTGCCAGCAGTTTTGGACTTAACACCGGGGAGCTGTTTTTT. Its protein is CASSFGLNTGELFF.